This is a list of T cell receptor beta chains from one sample in a study of blood T cell repertoires in COVID-19. Sequencing used immunoSEQ multiplex PCR; TCRdb keeps in-frame clones, though not all of them. The profile covers about 170,000 clones, with around 87% appearing a single time and around 3.5% taken by the ten largest. Sequenced: peripheral blood. All receptors come from a man between 18 and 29 years old with active or convalescent COVID-19. Each CDR3 is given with its conserved first and last residue. The D gene is left open where the match is weak.

D | V | CDR3
TRBD2 | TRBV2 | CASEEAGVTQYF
TRBD2 | TRBV6-5 | CASNRLAANTGELFF
TRBD1 | TRBV2 | CASRPNRGSYNEQFF
NA | TRBV14 | CASSQSRNTEAFF
TRBD1 | TRBV7-2 | CASSSAGQPYGYTF
NA | TRBV24-1 | CATSDDSSHEKLFF
NA | TRBV6-5 | CASSYSLSQPQHF
NA | TRBV5-1 | CASSLVTGNNQPQHF
TRBD1 | TRBV6-5 | CASSPRQGPNSPLHF
NA | TRBV14 | CASSQALGARKGGYTF
NA | TRBV20-1 | CSALNNEQFF
NA | TRBV6-5 | CASSYTAGGNQPQHF
TRBD1 | TRBV19 | CASNRGSGTGSSPLHF
NA | TRBV15 | CATSRAPLEVRNTEAFF
NA | TRBV3-1/TRBV3-2 | CASSPRGGVREKLFF
TRBD1 | TRBV6-4 | CASSEDRDNTGELFF
NA | TRBV3-1/TRBV3-2 | CASSQDRGRTEAFF
NA | TRBV14 | CASSQVMGASGNTIYF
TRBD1 | TRBV4-1 | CASSSWGQGSTGELFF
NA | TRBV2 | CASSGGITDTQYF
NA | TRBV10-3 | CAITGGGETQYF
NA | TRBV10-1 | CASSESREYYGYTF
TRBD1 | TRBV14 | CASSEQGTAGNTIYF
TRBD1 | TRBV7-6 | CASSSGQGNQPQHF